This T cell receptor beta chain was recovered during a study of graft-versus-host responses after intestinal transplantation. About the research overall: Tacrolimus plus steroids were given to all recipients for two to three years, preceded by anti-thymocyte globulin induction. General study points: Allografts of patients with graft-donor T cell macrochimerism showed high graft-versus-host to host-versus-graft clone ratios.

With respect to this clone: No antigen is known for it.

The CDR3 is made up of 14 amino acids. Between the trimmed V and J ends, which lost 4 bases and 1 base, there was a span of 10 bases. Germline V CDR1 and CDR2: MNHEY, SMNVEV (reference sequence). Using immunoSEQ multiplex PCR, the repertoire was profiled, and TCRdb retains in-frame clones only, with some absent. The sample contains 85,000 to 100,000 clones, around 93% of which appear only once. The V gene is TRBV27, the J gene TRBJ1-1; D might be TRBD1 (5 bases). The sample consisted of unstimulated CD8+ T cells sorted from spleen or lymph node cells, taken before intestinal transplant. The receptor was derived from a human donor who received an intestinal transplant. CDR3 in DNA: TGTGCCAGCAGTTCCCGCGGGGCGAACACTGAAGCTTTCTTT. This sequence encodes CASSSRGANTEAFF.